Below, 20 T cell receptor beta chains from the same sample are listed, as sequenced in a study of OX40 agonist ivuxolimab in advanced cancers. The library was made by the immunoSEQ multiplex PCR assay. TCRdb took over this immuneACCESS table, retaining in-frame rearrangements with V and J assigned. Such tables are incomplete; in checked studies, under half of the missing clones stem from an unresolved V gene, and the remainder is unexplained. The sample data list 50,000 to 60,000 clones, and approximately 87% of these were observed just once. The ten largest clones represent approximately 7% of the sample. This material consisted of CD4+ or CD8+ T cells sorted from blood, taken in a trial of the OX40 agonist ivuxolimab. Receptors were obtained from an adult with an advanced solid tumor such as melanoma, head and neck, liver or kidney cancer.

In its sample, this clone is medium-sized. The chain joins TRBV18 to TRBJ1-6; no firm D call. V was cut by 3 bases and J by 11 bases, with 11 bases left in between. The CDR3 is made up of 13 amino acids. Germline CDR1 and CDR2: KGHSH and LQKENI. The CDR3 loop reads CASSPLAGTPLHF. For the CDR3, the DNA is TGTGCCAGCTCACCCCTTGCGGGCACACCCCTCCACTTT.

This chain joins TRBV28 and TRBJ2-1; D remains ambiguous. The CDR3 spans 11 residues. V lost 3 bases, J lost 7 bases, and 4 bases lay in between. Germline-derived CDR1 and CDR2 are MDHEN and SYDVKM. The CDR3 DNA reads as TGTGCCAGCAGTTTCCGGAATGAGCAGTTCTTC. Residues: CASSFRNEQFF.

Turning to this clone: This specimen includes other DNA sequences encoding the same CDR3. This rearrangement joins TRBV2 to TRBJ2-7, with D possibly being TRBD2 (6 bases). The germline CDR1 and CDR2 sequences are SNHLY and FYNNEI. The CDR3 totals 12 residues. V shed 3 bases and J shed 4 bases, with 7 bases lying between them. The chain's CDR3 is CASSEGGYEQYF. The CDR3 DNA follows: TGTGCCAGCAGTGAGGGGGGATACGAGCAGTACTTC.

CDR3 in amino acids: CASSPSFQGRGETQYF. Here the CDR3 DNA reads TGTGCCAGCTCACCGTCGTTCCAGGGAAGGGGGGAGACCCAGTACTTC. J is TRBJ2-5 and V is TRBV18; a possible D gene is TRBD1 (6 bases). Between the trimmed V and J ends, which lost 3 bases and 5 bases, there was a span of 19 bases. CDR3 length: 16 amino acids. Germline V gene sequence: CDR1 KGHSH, CDR2 LQKENI.

The chain carries TRBV5-6 and TRBJ2-3; a possible D gene is TRBD2 (6 bases). V shed 4 bases and J shed 6 bases, with 21 bases lying between them. CDR3 length: 16 residues. The germline CDR1 and CDR2 sequences are SGHDT and YYEEEE. The CDR3 coding sequence is TGTGCCAGCAGCCCAGACGGGACGCGGGGTGGGGATACGCAGTATTTT. Its protein product is CASSPDGTRGGDTQYF.

This chain links TRBV29-1 with TRBJ1-2, with TRBD1 matching 7 bases. V shed 0 bases, J shed 7 bases, and the junction held 5 bases outside the gene matches. This CDR3 comprises 13 residues. Germline CDR1 and CDR2: SQVTM and ANQGSEA. The CDR3 sequence is CSVEDRDSGGYTF. As DNA, the CDR3 is TGCAGCGTTGAAGATCGGGACAGCGGTGGCTACACCTTC.

This chain uses TRBV6-5 with TRBJ2-3; TRBD2 aligns across 14 bases. The CDR3 has 15 residues. Germline CDR1 is MNHEY and CDR2 is SVGAGI. The J segment lost 6 bases and the V segment lost 7 bases, leaving 6 bases of the junction unmatched. The CDR3 loop is CASNGLAGGIDTQYF. DNA of the CDR3: TGTGCCAGCAACGGACTAGCGGGGGGAATTGATACGCAGTATTTT.

V usage is TRBV12-5 and J usage is TRBJ2-3; 11 bases are a match to TRBD1. V dropped 6 bases and J dropped 4; count of bases not matched to a gene: 12. Germline CDR1 reads LGHNT; CDR2 reads FRNRAP. The CDR3 runs 17 residues. The CDR3 DNA is TGTGCTAGTGGGTCGGGACACGGGACAGGGGGGCCAGATACGCAGTATTTT. Translation: CASGSGHGTGGPDTQYF.

The gene calls are TRBV7-6 and TRBJ1-1, with D possibly matching TRBD1 (6 bases). CDR3 length equals 15 residues. The V gene's germline CDR1 is SGHVS and CDR2 FNYEAQ. The germline V and J ends were trimmed by 0 bases and 1 base, with 9 bases remaining between them. The CDR3 here is CASSLAGQPNTEAFF. The CDR3 region has the DNA TGTGCCAGCAGCTTAGCAGGACAGCCGAACACTGAAGCTTTCTTT.

The rearrangement joins TRBV5-1 to TRBJ1-1; possibly TRBD1 for D (6 bases). Per the germline V gene, CDR1 is SGHRS and CDR2 is YFSETQ. With 1 base removed from V and 2 bases from J, the gap between germline ends came to 15 bases. The CDR3 has 16 amino acids. CDR3: CASSLTGRGGNTEAFF. CDR3 nucleotide sequence: TGCGCCAGCAGCTTGACAGGGAGAGGGGGAAACACTGAAGCTTTCTTT.

The chain couples TRBV18 to TRBJ1-1; no firm D call. Trimming took off 6 bases at V and 0 bases at J, with 11 bases between the two ends. Germline V gives CDR1 KGHSH, CDR2 LQKENI. The CDR3 length is 14 residues. The CDR3 sequence is CASSKDSMNTEAFF. The CDR3 DNA is TGTGCCAGCTCGAAGGACTCAATGAACACTGAAGCTTTCTTT.

The chain recombines TRBV19 with TRBJ2-7, with TRBD2 matching over 7 bases. Germline V gene data show CDR1 as LNHDA and CDR2 as SQIVND (reference sequence). V lost 0 bases and J lost 3; bases outside the gene matches: 2. The CDR3 has 14 amino acids. CDR3 sequence (DNA): TGTGCCAGTAGTATAGACGGCGGGGGCTACGAGCAGTACTTC. This gives the protein CASSIDGGGYEQYF. Variable domain in full (rest from reference TRBV19 and TRBJ2-7): DGGITQSPKYLFRKEGQNVTLSCEQNLNHDAMYWYRQDPGQGLRLIYYSQIVNDFQKGDIAEGYSVSREKKESFPLTVTSAQKNPTAFYLCASSIDGGGYEQYFGPGTRLTVT.

This clone was recorded a few times. The genes are TRBV30 and TRBJ1-1; D call uncertain. CDR1 GTSNPN and CDR2 SVGIG come from the germline V gene (reference sequence). The V end was cut by 2 bases, the J end by 0 bases, with 10 bases between. The length of the CDR3 is 14 residues. The CDR3 loop reads CAWSPRPLNTEAFF. The CDR3 region has the DNA TGTGCCTGGAGTCCTCGTCCTCTGAACACTGAAGCTTTCTTT.

The chain uses TRBV2 and TRBJ2-3; D possibly matches TRBD1 or TRBD2 (5 bases each). The length of the CDR3 is 14 residues. CDR1 and CDR2 from the germline V gene are SNHLY and FYNNEI. V lost 6 bases and J 4 bases, leaving 14 bases between the germline ends. CDR3 DNA sequence: TGTGCCAGCAGCCGCGGGTTAGGGGCAGATACGCAGTATTTT. It codes for CASSRGLGADTQYF. Full variable domain (remainder filled in from reference TRBV2 and TRBJ2-3): EPEVTQTPSHQVTQMGQEVILRCVPISNHLYFYWYRQILGQKVEFLVSFYNNEISEKSEIFDDQFSVERPDGSNFTLKIRSTKLEDSAMYFCASSRGLGADTQYFGPGTRLTVL.

J is TRBJ2-3 and V is TRBV27, with TRBD1 matching over 7 bases. CDR1 is MNHEY, CDR2 SMNVEV, per germline (reference sequence). CDR3 length: 16 residues. After removal of 3 bases from V and 2 bases from J, the junction contained 8 bases not matched to a gene. The CDR3 sequence is CASSFYGTAHTDTQYF. The CDR3 region has the DNA TGTGCCAGCAGTTTCTACGGGACAGCGCACACAGATACGCAGTATTTT.

The chain links TRBV27 to TRBJ1-6; D is uncertain. This CDR3 has 15 residues. V was shortened by 7 bases and J by 2 bases, with 12 bases between the two germline ends. Germline V gene lookup returns CDR1 MNHEY and CDR2 SMNVEV (reference sequence). This CDR3 is CASKELATYNSPLHF. The DNA of the CDR3 is TGTGCCAGCAAGGAACTGGCAACCTATAATTCACCCCTCCACTTT.

The chain recombines TRBV18 with TRBJ1-4; 7 nucleotides align to TRBD1. The CDR3 is made up of 18 amino acids. CDR1 and CDR2 (germline): KGHSH, LQKENI. The V gene end was trimmed by 3 bases and the J gene end by 7 bases; junction bases not matched to a gene: 17. CDR3 DNA: TGTGCCAGCTCACCGTTTAGAGACAGGGTGGGTTTCGGTGAAAAACTGTTTTTT. Translated: CASSPFRDRVGFGEKLFF.

This chain joins TRBV19 and TRBJ1-2, with 9 positions matching TRBD1. In germline, CDR1 is LNHDA, CDR2 SQIVND (reference sequence). Germline trimming cut 10 bases from V and 2 bases from J; bases unmatched to any gene: 5. The CDR3 loop spans 13 amino acids. This chain's CDR3 is CATLDRGNYGYTF. The CDR3 bases are TGTGCCACCCTGGACAGGGGAAACTATGGCTACACCTTC.

The chain uses TRBV2 and TRBJ1-1, with D maybe TRBD1 (5 bases). There are 11 residues in the CDR3. Germline loops: CDR1 SNHLY, CDR2 FYNNEI. V lost 4 bases and J lost 8, with 8 bases in between. The CDR3 spells CASSGGGEAFF. The DNA of the CDR3 is TGTGCCAGCAGTGGGGGGGGAGAAGCTTTCTTT.

The V and J genes are TRBV7-8 and TRBJ2-6; 7 bases align to TRBD2. Germline V CDR1 and CDR2: SGHVS, FQNEAQ. This CDR3 is 16 amino acids long. J lost 0 bases, V lost 3 bases, and 2 bases had no gene match. The CDR3 bases are TGTGCCAGCAGCTTGGGGGGGTTCTCTGGGGCCAACGTCCTGACTTTC. It translates to CASSLGGFSGANVLTF.